Listed below are T cell receptor beta chains from one sample, sequenced in a study of early T cells in non-severe SARS-CoV-2 infection. TCRdb passed the 5' RACE reads through MiXCR, listing each CDR3 protein once. In the table there are 65,000 to 95,000 distinct CDR3 sequences, approximately 9.1% of which are singletons. The sequencing input was whole blood. The receptors were gathered from an adult who was a healthcare worker with PCR-confirmed SARS-CoV-2 infection or an uninfected control (not recorded which). CDR3s include the opening cysteine and the closing phenylalanine or tryptophan. D genes are given only for firm matches. Part of the rows lack a size; the others show once, few, many or a class for expanded clones.

size	V	D	J	CDR3	DNA
NA	TRBV27	NA	TRBJ1-1	CASRANTEAFF	TGTGCCAGCAGGGCGAACACTGAAGCTTTCTTT
few	TRBV9	NA	TRBJ2-1	CASTLGPGDEQFF	TGTGCCAGCACCCTGGGCCCCGGGGATGAGCAGTTCTTC
NA	TRBV10-2	NA	TRBJ2-7	CASSELVAPYEQYF	TGCGCCAGCAGTGAACTGGTAGCCCCCTACGAGCAGTACTTC
NA	TRBV11-2	NA	TRBJ2-3	CASSGGPRGTDTQYF	TGTGCCAGCAGCGGGGGACCTCGGGGCACAGATACGCAGTATTTT
many	TRBV12-3/TRBV12-4	NA	TRBJ1-1	CASSPGPAGMNTEAFF	TGTGCCAGCAGTCCCGGACCGGCGGGGATGAACACTGAAGCTTTCTTT
few	TRBV24-1	NA	TRBJ2-1	CATGAGGYNEQFF	TGTGCCACCGGAGCTGGGGGTTACAATGAGCAGTTCTTC
many	TRBV7-2	TRBD2	TRBJ2-7	CASSPRTSYAGEQYF	TGTGCCAGCAGCCCTCGGACTAGTTACGCGGGGGAGCAGTACTTC
few	TRBV7-9	NA	TRBJ2-7	CASSPLGQSYEQYF	TGTGCCAGCAGCCCCTTGGGTCAGTCCTACGAGCAGTACTTC
few	TRBV28	NA	TRBJ2-7	CASSFSRVGEQYF	TGTGCCAGCAGTTTTTCAAGAGTTGGCGAGCAGTACTTC
few	TRBV7-3	NA	TRBJ2-7	CASSLGPTPYEQYF	TGTGCCAGCAGCTTAGGACCAACTCCCTACGAGCAGTACTTC
many	TRBV5-1	TRBD1	TRBJ1-6	CASSLTGQGVNSPLHF	TGCGCCAGCAGCTTGACCGGACAGGGCGTCAATTCACCCCTCCACTTT
few	TRBV2	TRBD2	TRBJ2-1	CASGLTSVSYNEQFF	TGTGCCAGCGGCTTAACTAGCGTATCCTACAATGAGCAGTTCTTC
few	TRBV20-1	NA	TRBJ2-2	CSARAHRAGELFF	TGCAGTGCTAGAGCCCATAGGGCCGGGGAGCTGTTTTTT
few	TRBV29-1	TRBD2	TRBJ2-7	CSVSSGLAYEQYF	TGCAGCGTGAGTAGCGGGCTAGCCTACGAGCAGTACTTC
NA	TRBV10-3	NA	TRBJ2-2	CAISEGGPGTGELFF	TGTGCCATCAGTGAAGGAGGTCCAGGCACCGGGGAGCTGTTTTTT
few	TRBV3-1	TRBD2	TRBJ2-5	CASSQAGGKTQYF	TGTGCCAGCAGCCAAGCCGGGGGGAAGACCCAGTACTTC
NA	TRBV10-2	NA	TRBJ2-2	CASKQGINTGELFF	TGCGCCAGCAAACAGGGAATAAACACCGGGGAGCTGTTTTTT
many	TRBV7-9	TRBD2	TRBJ2-7	CASSPPTSGGYEQYF	TGTGCCAGCAGCCCTCCGACTAGCGGAGGCTACGAGCAGTACTTC
many	TRBV3-1	TRBD2	TRBJ2-7	CASSQDKLAGVGEQYF	TGTGCCAGCAGCCAAGATAAACTAGCGGGAGTCGGTGAGCAGTACTTC
many	TRBV20-1	TRBD1	TRBJ2-1	CSASGTGDLNEQFF	TGCAGTGCTAGTGGGACAGGGGATCTGAATGAGCAGTTCTTC
NA	TRBV6-6	NA	TRBJ2-5	CASSYSFTAQETQYF	TGTGCCAGCAGTTACTCGTTCACGGCCCAAGAGACCCAGTACTTC
few	TRBV7-8	NA	TRBJ1-2	CASSSRTAYGYTF	TGTGCCAGCAGCTCTAGGACGGCTTATGGCTACACCTTC
NA	TRBV6-6	NA	TRBJ2-2	CASYRSTGELFF	TGTGCCAGCTACCGGTCCACCGGGGAGCTGTTTTTT
few	TRBV6-2/TRBV6-3	TRBD1	TRBJ1-1	CASSYSDRGDTEAFF	TGTGCCAGCAGTTACTCAGACAGGGGGGACACTGAAGCTTTCTTT